This entry lists 17 T cell receptor beta chains sequenced from one sample in a study of graft-versus-host responses after intestinal transplantation. The method was immunoSEQ multiplex PCR; TCRdb's version includes in-frame clones alone and lacks a portion of them. Altogether about 97,000 clones are present, roughly 90% being singletons, with the ten largest covering about 16%. Sequenced material: PBMCs, taken 450 to 460 days after intestinal transplant. The origin of the receptors is a human patient who received an intestinal transplant, so some T cells may come from the graft donor.

The chain uses TRBV4-2 and TRBJ2-3; 12 bases align to TRBD2. This CDR3 comprises 16 residues. V shed 2 bases, J shed 4 bases, and the junction held 4 bases outside the gene matches. Germline values: CDR1 LGHNA, CDR2 YNFKEQ. CDR3 nucleotides: TGTGCCAGCAGCCAAAGGACTAGCGGGGACCCAGATACGCAGTATTTT. It codes for CASSQRTSGDPDTQYF.

CDR3 in amino acids: CASGNQPQHF. The CDR3 nucleotides are TGTGCCAGCGGCAATCAGCCCCAGCATTTT. This rearrangement joins TRBV27 to TRBJ1-5; D not certain. Trimming left V 8 bases short and J 2 bases short, with 1 base between. There are 10 residues in the CDR3. The germline CDR1 and CDR2 sequences are MNHEY and SMNVEV (reference sequence).

The gene calls are TRBV27 and TRBJ1-2; D unresolved. The CDR3 length is 8 residues. CDR1 MNHEY and CDR2 SMNVEV come from the germline V gene (reference sequence). V was trimmed by 10 bases and J by 7 bases, leaving 4 bases between them. The CDR3 bases are TGTGCCACAGGTGGCTACACCTTC. Amino acid sequence: CATGGYTF.

The genes are TRBV30 and TRBJ2-6, with 8 bases fitting TRBD2. The junction had 2 bases not matched to a gene; V was cut back by 2 bases and J by 2 bases. Germline V gene lookup returns CDR1 GTSNPN and CDR2 SVGIG (reference sequence). The CDR3 is 15 amino acids. For the CDR3, the DNA is TGTGCCTGGAGTACGGGGGGGCCTGGGGCCAACGTCCTGACTTTC. Translating gives CAWSTGGPGANVLTF.

On this clone itself: Its ends do not fully match the called genes, so a read error is possible. The genes are TRBV25-1 and TRBJ1-5; unclear D gene. CDR1 is MGHDK and CDR2 is SYGVNS in the germline V gene. This CDR3 is 13 amino acids long. Here the CDR3 reads CANSELGNQPQHF. The CDR3 DNA reads TGTGCCAACAGTGAATTGGGCAATCAGCCCCAGCATTTT.

The chain carries TRBV2 and TRBJ1-2; D not certain. The CDR3 sequence is 11 residues long. The V and J ends lost 0 bases and 10 bases respectively, with 6 bases between them. From germline, CDR1 is SNHLY and CDR2 FYNNEI. CDR3: CASSEARPYTF. The DNA for the CDR3 is TGTGCCAGCAGTGAAGCAAGGCCCTACACCTTC.

Written as DNA, the CDR3 is TGTGCCATCCGGGCCGTCTCTGGGGCCAACGTCCTGACTTTC. It specifies CAIRAVSGANVLTF. The chain joins TRBV2 to TRBJ2-6; no reliable D call. CDR1 is SNHLY and CDR2 is FYNNEI in the germline V gene. With 10 bases removed from V and 0 bases from J, the gap between germline ends came to 10 bases. The CDR3 spans 14 residues.

In its sample, this clone was seen once. The rearrangement joins TRBV5-6 to TRBJ1-3; possible D gene TRBD1, 5 bases. Germline V CDR1 and CDR2: SGHDT, YYEEEE. This CDR3 is 15 amino acids long. V lost 4 bases and J lost 0, with 11 bases in between. The CDR3 DNA is TGTGCCAGCAGCCCGACGGACAACTCTGGAAACACCATATATTTT. Amino acids: CASSPTDNSGNTIYF.

The gene calls are TRBV6-1 and TRBJ2-7; D unclear. The germline V and J ends were trimmed by 7 bases and 3 bases, with 4 bases remaining between them. The CDR3 extends over 10 amino acids. Germline V lookup: CDR1 MNHNS, CDR2 SASEGT. CDR3 sequence: CASKGYEQYF. The CDR3, as DNA: TGTGCCAGCAAGGGCTACGAGCAGTACTTC.

The chain has TRBV29-1 and TRBJ1-2; a possible D gene is TRBD1 (5 bases). This CDR3 comprises 13 residues. Trimming stripped 7 bases from V and 8 bases from J, with 20 bases between. Germline values: CDR1 SQVTM, CDR2 ANQGSEA. CDR3 amino acids: CSDRGQDEGGYTF. The CDR3 region has the DNA TGCAGCGACCGGGGCCAGGACGAAGGGGGCTACACCTTC.

This chain joins TRBV9 and TRBJ1-3; no definite D call. This CDR3 spans 16 amino acids. V lost 3 bases to trimming and J lost 3 bases, with 16 bases between them. The V gene's germline CDR1 is SGDLS and CDR2 YYNGEE. The CDR3 bases are TGTGCCAGCAGCGCCTCGGGAGGCTCCGGTGGAAACACCATATATTTT. Translating gives CASSASGGSGGNTIYF.

The chain joins TRBV2 to TRBJ2-3; TRBD1 or TRBD2 may be the D gene (6 bases each). Trimming cost V 4 bases and J 5 bases, with 16 bases left between them. This CDR3 has 15 residues. The V gene's germline CDR1 is SNHLY and CDR2 FYNNEI. The CDR3 sequence: CASSVRGGPGDTQYF. In nucleotides, the CDR3 is TGTGCCAGCAGTGTCAGAGGGGGGCCTGGAGATACGCAGTATTTT.

This clone was observed a single time. This sequence joins TRBV29-1 and TRBJ1-1; D remains ambiguous. Between the trimmed V and J ends, which lost 5 bases and 0 bases, there was a span of 7 bases. CDR3 length: 12 residues. CDR1 SQVTM and CDR2 ANQGSEA come from the germline V gene. The CDR3 sequence is CSVRQMNTEAFF. The CDR3 DNA is TGCAGCGTTCGGCAGATGAACACTGAAGCTTTCTTT.

The chain recombines TRBV4-1 with TRBJ2-2; perhaps TRBD2 as D (5 bases). The germline V gene encodes CDR1 MGHRA and CDR2 YSYEKL. The CDR3 loop spans 15 amino acids. Between the trimmed V and J ends, which lost 3 bases and 7 bases, there was a span of 15 bases. Here the CDR3 DNA reads TGCGCCAGCAGCCAGCGGGCACTGGGCGGCGGGGAGCTGTTTTTT. Its protein is CASSQRALGGGELFF.

CDR3 amino acids: CASSSTSSGVGETQYF. For the CDR3, the DNA is TGTGCCAGCAGCTCGACCTCTAGCGGGGTCGGAGAGACCCAGTACTTC. V usage is TRBV7-8 and J usage is TRBJ2-5; 9 nucleotides agree with TRBD2. The ends lost 4 bases at V and 4 bases at J; junction bases unmatched: 10. The CDR3 covers 16 residues. Per germline, CDR1 SGHVS and CDR2 FQNEAQ.

The chain is built from TRBV9 and TRBJ1-5, with D perhaps TRBD1 (5 bases). There are 16 residues in the CDR3. Per the germline V gene, CDR1 is SGDLS and CDR2 is YYNGEE. Trimming took 4 bases from V and 0 from J, leaving 14 bases between them. The CDR3 is CASSPGGDYSNQPQHF. CDR3 in DNA: TGTGCCAGCAGCCCCGGAGGGGACTATAGCAATCAGCCCCAGCATTTT.

The rearrangement links TRBV6-5 to TRBJ2-3; no reliable D call. V lost 4 bases and J 9 bases, leaving 11 bases between the germline ends. Germline loops: CDR1 MNHEY, CDR2 SVGAGI. The CDR3 is made up of 12 amino acids. The chain's CDR3 is CASSSTSETQYF. The DNA for the CDR3 is TGTGCCAGCAGTTCCACCTCGGAGACGCAGTATTTT.